This T cell receptor beta chain came from a study of T-cell reconstitution after alpha-beta-depleted transplantation in children. TCRbeta library construction was performed incorporating unique molecular identifiers. A single record per CDR3 protein comes from TCRdb applying MiXCR to the PCR reads. The sample consists of fewer than 750,000 distinct CDR3 sequences, around 27% of them appearing once. The study, taken as a whole, reports: Some patients showed high day-60 TCRbeta diversity, which derived from surviving recipient T cells and thymic progenitors. Newly generated T cells supplied most T-cell counts and diversity one year post-transplant.

As regards this clonotype: No antigen is known for it.

The ends were cut back, 2 bases at V and 0 bases at J, with 17 bases in the middle. Germline V gives CDR1 MGHDK, CDR2 SYGVNS. The CDR3 consists of 18 residues. The starting material was PBMCs, obtained before TCRalphabeta/CD19-depleted stem cell transplant. V is TRBV25-1 and J is TRBJ2-1, with D perhaps TRBD2 (7 bases). This sequence was found in a boy under three years old with Wiskott-Aldrich syndrome, due to receive a stem cell transplant. DNA for the CDR3: TGTGCCAGCAGTGAAAGGGGGGGGCGGGCCCGCTCCTACAATGAGCAGTTCTTC. Translating it yields CASSERGGRARSYNEQFF.